The sequence of this T cell receptor (beta chain) was determined in a study of blood T cell repertoires in COVID-19. As for the study in general: The United States, Italy and Spain provided the acute and convalescent COVID-19 samples. T cells, B-cell-depleted T cells, or PBMCs provided the cDNA or gDNA that served as material.

Original methodology: Reference gene primers were amplified, and this amplification served to estimate nucleated cell counts. Only in-frame clones appear in the TCRdb table, and some are missing; sequencing was by immunoSEQ multiplex PCR. Clonal size and the V and J genes are those of that table, whereas D and trimming came from the DNA. Here the sample spans some 250,000 clones, roughly 76% being singletons. The CDR3 runs to 10 residues. Germline CDR1 MNHEY, CDR2 SVGAGI. V lost 7 bases to trimming and J lost 3 bases, with 3 bases between them. Those enrolled in Seattle joined during active infection and were followed longitudinally afterward.

V and J are TRBV6-5 and TRBJ2-5; D not resolved. The sample was peripheral blood. The origin of this receptor is a woman aged 80 or older with COVID-19, enrolled during active disease. CDR3 DNA sequence: TGTGCCAGCACTGAAGAGACCCAGTACTTC. Its protein product is CASTEETQYF.